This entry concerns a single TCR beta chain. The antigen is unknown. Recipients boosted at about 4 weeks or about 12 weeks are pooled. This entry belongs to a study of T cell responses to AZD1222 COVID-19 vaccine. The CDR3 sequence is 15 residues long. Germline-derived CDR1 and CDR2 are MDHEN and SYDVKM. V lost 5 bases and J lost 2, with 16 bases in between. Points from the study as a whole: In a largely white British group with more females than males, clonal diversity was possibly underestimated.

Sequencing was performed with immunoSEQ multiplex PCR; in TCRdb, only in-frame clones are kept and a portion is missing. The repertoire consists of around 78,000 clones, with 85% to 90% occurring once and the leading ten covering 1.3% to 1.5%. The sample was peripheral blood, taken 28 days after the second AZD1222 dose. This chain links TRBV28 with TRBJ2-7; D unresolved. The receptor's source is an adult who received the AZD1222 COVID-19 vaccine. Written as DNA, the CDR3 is TGTGCCAGCAGTGCCCCGATGCCCGCCACCTACGAGCAGTACTTC. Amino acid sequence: CASSAPMPATYEQYF.